These T cell receptor beta chains were read from a single sample in a study of CD8 T cells in Susac syndrome. TCRdb itself ran the immunoSEQ multiplex PCR reads through MiXCR, one entry per CDR3 protein. This sample has 45,000 to 55,000 distinct CDR3 sequences; under 95% occur once, and the top ten carry less than 0.65%. The sequenced sample consisted of CD8+ T cells from PBMCs. The receptor source for this set is a human donor in good health. CDR3s include the opening cysteine and the closing phenylalanine or tryptophan. D genes are given only for firm matches. Clone size is stated in some rows and not others, as once, few, many or a class when expanded.

J,D,size,V,CDR3,DNA
TRBJ2-5,.,.,TRBV12-3/TRBV12-4,CASTLFGGETQYF,TGTGCCAGCACCCTCTTCGGAGGGGAGACCCAGTACTTC
TRBJ1-2,.,.,TRBV7-9,CASSLEEGMGSGYTF,TGTGCCAGCAGCTTAGAGGAGGGGATGGGATCGGGCTACACCTTC
TRBJ1-2,.,.,TRBV6-5,CASAEGNYGYTF,TGTGCCAGCGCCGAGGGTAACTATGGCTACACCTTC
TRBJ2-1,TRBD2,.,TRBV15,CATSRGVGLAGEETYNEQFF,TGTGCCACCAGCAGAGGAGTGGGACTAGCGGGAGAGGAGACCTACAATGAGCAGTTCTTC
TRBJ2-1,.,.,TRBV19,CASDMGGDNEQFF,TGTGCCAGCGACATGGGCGGGGACAATGAGCAGTTCTTC
TRBJ2-2,.,.,TRBV3-1,CASSLTGLRAGELFF,TGTGCCAGCAGCCTTACAGGGTTGAGGGCCGGGGAGCTGTTTTTT
TRBJ2-1,.,once,TRBV24-1,CATSGLSGGGNEQFF,TGTGCCACCAGTGGGTTAAGCGGAGGAGGAAATGAGCAGTTCTTC
TRBJ2-7,.,.,TRBV19,CASSIGTASSYEQYF,TGTGCCAGTAGTATAGGGACAGCCTCTTCCTACGAGCAGTACTTC
TRBJ1-1,.,.,TRBV28,CASSYFNTEAFF,TGTGCCAGCAGTTATTTCAACACTGAAGCTTTCTTT
TRBJ2-3,TRBD1,.,TRBV29-1,CSVISRGISTDTQYF,TGCAGCGTTATTAGCAGGGGGATCAGCACAGATACGCAGTATTTT
TRBJ2-7,TRBD1,once,TRBV3-1,CASSQPRRSGGPFYEQYF,TGTGCCAGCAGCCAACCAAGAAGATCAGGGGGTCCTTTCTACGAGCAGTACTTC
TRBJ1-2,.,.,TRBV4-2,CASSQGVANYGYTF,TGTGCCAGCAGCCAAGGGGTCGCCAACTATGGCTACACCTTC
TRBJ1-5,TRBD1,.,TRBV28,CASSSQGAGQPQHF,TGTGCCAGCAGTTCGCAGGGGGCTGGACAGCCCCAGCATTTT
TRBJ2-1,.,few,TRBV6-6,CASSYPGTAYNEQFF,TGTGCCAGCAGTTACCCAGGGACTGCCTACAATGAGCAGTTCTTC
TRBJ2-2,TRBD2,.,TRBV27,CASTLAGPTGELFF,TGTGCCAGCACACTAGCGGGACCCACCGGGGAGCTGTTTTTT
TRBJ2-7,.,.,TRBV6-5,CASSYSFSFYEQYF,TGTGCCAGCAGTTACTCGTTTTCATTCTACGAGCAGTACTTC
TRBJ2-7,.,.,TRBV29-1,CSVEVSAPSYEQYF,TGCAGCGTTGAAGTTTCAGCTCCATCCTACGAGCAGTACTTC